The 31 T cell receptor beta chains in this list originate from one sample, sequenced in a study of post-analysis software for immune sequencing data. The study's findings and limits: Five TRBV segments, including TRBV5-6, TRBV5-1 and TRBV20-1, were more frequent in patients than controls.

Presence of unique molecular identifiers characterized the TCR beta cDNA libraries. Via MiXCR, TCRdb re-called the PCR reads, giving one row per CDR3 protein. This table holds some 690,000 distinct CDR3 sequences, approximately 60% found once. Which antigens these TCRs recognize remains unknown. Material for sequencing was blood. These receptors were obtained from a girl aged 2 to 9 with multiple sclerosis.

The CDR3 here is CSVGKGTASYEQYF. CDR3 bases: TGCAGCGTTGGAAAGGGGACAGCCTCCTACGAGCAGTACTTC. V gene TRBV29-1 combines with J gene TRBJ2-7; 7 bases fit TRBD1. The CDR3 runs to 14 residues. V gave up 4 bases and J gave up 0 bases; unmatched junction bases: 6. Germline V gene lookup returns CDR1 SQVTM and CDR2 ANQGSEA.

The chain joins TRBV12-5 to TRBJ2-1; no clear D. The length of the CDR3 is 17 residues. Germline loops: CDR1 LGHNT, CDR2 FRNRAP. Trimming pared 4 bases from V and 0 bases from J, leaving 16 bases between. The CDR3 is CASGSPQTPSSYNEQFF. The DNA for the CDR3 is TGTGCTAGTGGTTCCCCTCAAACACCGAGCTCCTACAATGAGCAGTTCTTC.

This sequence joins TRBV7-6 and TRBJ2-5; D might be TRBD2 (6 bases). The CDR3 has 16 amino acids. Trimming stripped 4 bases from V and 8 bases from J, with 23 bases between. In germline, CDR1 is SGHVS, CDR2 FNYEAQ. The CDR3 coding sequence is TGTGCCAGCAGCTCCACCCGGCTAGCGCCCGGGGGTACCCAGTACTTC. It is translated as CASSSTRLAPGGTQYF.

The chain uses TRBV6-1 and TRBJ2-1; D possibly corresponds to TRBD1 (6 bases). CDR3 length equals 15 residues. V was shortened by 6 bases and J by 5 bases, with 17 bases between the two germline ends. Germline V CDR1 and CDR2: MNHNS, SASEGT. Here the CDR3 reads CASRTAGAEHNEQFF. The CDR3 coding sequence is TGTGCCAGCAGAACTGCAGGGGCCGAGCACAATGAGCAGTTCTTC.

CDR3: CASSEGNQGADTQYF. As DNA, the CDR3 is TGTGCCAGCAGCGAGGGGAACCAGGGGGCAGATACGCAGTATTTT. The V gene is TRBV9, the J gene TRBJ2-3, with 7 bases that match TRBD1. Losses at the gene ends were 3 bases for V and 4 bases for J; bases not matched to a gene: 8. Germline V gene data show CDR1 as SGDLS and CDR2 as YYNGEE. The length of the CDR3 is 15 residues.

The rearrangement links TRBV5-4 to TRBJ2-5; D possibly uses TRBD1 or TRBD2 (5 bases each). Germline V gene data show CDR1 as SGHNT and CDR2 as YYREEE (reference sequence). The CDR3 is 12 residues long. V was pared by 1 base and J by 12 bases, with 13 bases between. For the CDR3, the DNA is TGTGCCAGCAGCTTGTCTTCGGGACGGGAGTACTTC. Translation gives CASSLSSGREYF.

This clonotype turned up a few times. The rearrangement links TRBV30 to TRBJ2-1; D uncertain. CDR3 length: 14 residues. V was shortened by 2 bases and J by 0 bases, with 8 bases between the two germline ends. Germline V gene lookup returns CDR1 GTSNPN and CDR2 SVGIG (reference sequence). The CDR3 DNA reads TGTGCCTGGAGTCGTGGTAGCTCCTACAATGAGCAGTTCTTC. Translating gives CAWSRGSSYNEQFF.

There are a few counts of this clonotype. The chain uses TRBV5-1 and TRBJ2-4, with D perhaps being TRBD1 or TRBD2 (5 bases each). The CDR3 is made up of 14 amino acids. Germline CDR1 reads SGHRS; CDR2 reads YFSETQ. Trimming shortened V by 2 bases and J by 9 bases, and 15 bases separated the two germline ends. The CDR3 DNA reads TGCGCCAGCAGCTTACCGGGGCTGGATAGCATTCAGTACTTC. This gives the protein CASSLPGLDSIQYF.

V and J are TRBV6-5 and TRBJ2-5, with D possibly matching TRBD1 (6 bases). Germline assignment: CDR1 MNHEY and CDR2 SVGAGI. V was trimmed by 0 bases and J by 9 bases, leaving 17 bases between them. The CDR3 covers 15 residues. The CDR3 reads CASSYSPTGPQAQYF. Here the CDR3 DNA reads TGTGCCAGCAGTTACTCCCCGACAGGCCCCCAGGCCCAGTACTTC.

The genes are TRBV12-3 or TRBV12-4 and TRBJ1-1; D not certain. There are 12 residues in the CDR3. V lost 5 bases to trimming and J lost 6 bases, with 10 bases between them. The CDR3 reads CASSLTNSEAFF. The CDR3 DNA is TGTGCCAGCAGTCTAACGAATTCTGAAGCTTTCTTT.

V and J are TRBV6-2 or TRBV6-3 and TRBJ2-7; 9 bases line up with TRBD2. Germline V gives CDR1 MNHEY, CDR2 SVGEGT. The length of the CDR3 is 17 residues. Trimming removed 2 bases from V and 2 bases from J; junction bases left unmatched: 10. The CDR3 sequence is CASSYHPGSGSAYEQYF. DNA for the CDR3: TGTGCCAGCAGTTACCATCCTGGTAGCGGGAGTGCCTACGAGCAGTACTTC.

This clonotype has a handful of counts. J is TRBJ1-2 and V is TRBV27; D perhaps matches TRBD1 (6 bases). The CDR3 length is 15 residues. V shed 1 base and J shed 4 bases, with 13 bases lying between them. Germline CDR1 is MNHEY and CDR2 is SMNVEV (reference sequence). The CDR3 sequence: CASSLLGGQGYGYTF. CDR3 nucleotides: TGTGCCAGCAGTTTATTGGGGGGGCAGGGCTATGGCTACACCTTC.

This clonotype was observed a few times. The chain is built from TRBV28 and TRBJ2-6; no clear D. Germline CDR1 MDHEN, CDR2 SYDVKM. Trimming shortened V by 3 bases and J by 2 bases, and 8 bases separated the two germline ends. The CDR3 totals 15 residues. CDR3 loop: CASSFMGTGANVLTF. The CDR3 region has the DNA TGTGCCAGCAGTTTTATGGGGACTGGGGCCAACGTCCTGACTTTC.

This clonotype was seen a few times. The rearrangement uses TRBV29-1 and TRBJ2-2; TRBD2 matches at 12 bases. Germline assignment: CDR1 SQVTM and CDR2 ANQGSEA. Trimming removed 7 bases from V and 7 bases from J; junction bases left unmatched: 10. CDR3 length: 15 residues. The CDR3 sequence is CSARLAGAVNGELFF. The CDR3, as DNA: TGCAGCGCCCGACTAGCGGGAGCAGTCAACGGGGAGCTGTTTTTT.

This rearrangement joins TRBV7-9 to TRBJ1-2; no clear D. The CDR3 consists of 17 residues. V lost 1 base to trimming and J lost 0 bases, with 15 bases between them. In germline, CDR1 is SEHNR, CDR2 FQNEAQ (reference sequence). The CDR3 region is CASSLGGWLGTNYGYTF. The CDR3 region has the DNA TGTGCCAGCAGCTTAGGGGGATGGCTCGGTACTAACTATGGCTACACCTTC.

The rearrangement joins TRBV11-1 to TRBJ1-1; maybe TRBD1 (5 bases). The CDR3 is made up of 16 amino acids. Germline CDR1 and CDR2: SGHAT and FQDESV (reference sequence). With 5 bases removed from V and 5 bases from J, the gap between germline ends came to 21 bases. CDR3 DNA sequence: TGTGCCAGCAGCCGCCCATCCCCGGGACTCGGGACTGAAGCTTTCTTT. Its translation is CASSRPSPGLGTEAFF.

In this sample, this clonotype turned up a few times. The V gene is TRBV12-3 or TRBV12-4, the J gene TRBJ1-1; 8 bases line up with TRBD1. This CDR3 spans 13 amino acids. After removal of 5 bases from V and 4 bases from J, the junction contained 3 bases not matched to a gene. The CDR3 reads CASSKTGGTEAFF. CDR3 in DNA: TGTGCCAGCAGTAAAACAGGGGGCACTGAAGCTTTCTTT.

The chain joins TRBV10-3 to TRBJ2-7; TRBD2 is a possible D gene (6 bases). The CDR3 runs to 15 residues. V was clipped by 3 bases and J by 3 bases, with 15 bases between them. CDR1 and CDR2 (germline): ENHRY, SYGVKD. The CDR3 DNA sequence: TGTGCCATCAGTGAAAGGGGAGGAAAACACTACGAGCAGTACTTC. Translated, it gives CAISERGGKHYEQYF.

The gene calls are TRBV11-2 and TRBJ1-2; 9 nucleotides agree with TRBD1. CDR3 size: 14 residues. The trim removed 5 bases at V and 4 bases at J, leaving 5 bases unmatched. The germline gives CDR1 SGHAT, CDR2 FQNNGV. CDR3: CASSRTGVGYGYTF. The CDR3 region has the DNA TGTGCCAGCAGCCGGACAGGGGTGGGCTATGGCTACACCTTC.

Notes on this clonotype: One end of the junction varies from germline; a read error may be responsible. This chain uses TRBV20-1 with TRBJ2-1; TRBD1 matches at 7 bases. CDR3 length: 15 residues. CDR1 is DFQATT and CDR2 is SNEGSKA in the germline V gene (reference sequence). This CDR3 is CSAHGQASSYNGQFF. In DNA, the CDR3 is TGCAGTGCCCACGGACAGGCGAGCTCCTACAATGGGCAGTTCTTC.

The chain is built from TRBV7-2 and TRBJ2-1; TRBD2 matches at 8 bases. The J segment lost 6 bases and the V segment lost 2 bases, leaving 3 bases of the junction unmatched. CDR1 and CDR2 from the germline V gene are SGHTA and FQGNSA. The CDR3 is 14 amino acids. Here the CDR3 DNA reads TGTGCCAGCAGCTTACGGCTAGCGGGCAATGAGCAGTTCTTC. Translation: CASSLRLAGNEQFF.

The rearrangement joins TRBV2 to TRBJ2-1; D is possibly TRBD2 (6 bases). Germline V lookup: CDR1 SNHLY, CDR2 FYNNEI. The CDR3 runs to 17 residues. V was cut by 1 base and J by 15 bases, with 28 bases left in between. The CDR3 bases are TGTGCCAGCAGTGAAGGGTCTCGGCTAGCGTCGAGGTGGGGCGGGTTCTTC. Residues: CASSEGSRLASRWGGFF.

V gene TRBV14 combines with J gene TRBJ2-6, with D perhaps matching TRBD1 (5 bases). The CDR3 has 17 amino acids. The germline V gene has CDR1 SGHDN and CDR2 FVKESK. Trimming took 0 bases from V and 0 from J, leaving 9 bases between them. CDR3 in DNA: TGTGCCAGCAGCCAAGAAGGGGTCCGCTCTGGGGCCAACGTCCTGACTTTC. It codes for CASSQEGVRSGANVLTF. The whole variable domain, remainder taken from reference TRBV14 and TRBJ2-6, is EAGVTQFPSHSVIEKGQTVTLRCDPISGHDNLYWYRRVMGKEIKFLLHFVKESKQDESGMPNNRFLAERTGGTYSTLKVQPAELEDSGVYFCASSQEGVRSGANVLTFGAGSRLTVL.

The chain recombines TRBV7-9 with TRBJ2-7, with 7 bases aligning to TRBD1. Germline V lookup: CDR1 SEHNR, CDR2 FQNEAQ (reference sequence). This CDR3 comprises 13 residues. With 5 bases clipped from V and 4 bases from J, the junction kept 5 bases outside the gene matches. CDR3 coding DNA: TGTGCCAGCAGCCGGGACAGCCTATACGAGCAGTACTTC. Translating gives CASSRDSLYEQYF.

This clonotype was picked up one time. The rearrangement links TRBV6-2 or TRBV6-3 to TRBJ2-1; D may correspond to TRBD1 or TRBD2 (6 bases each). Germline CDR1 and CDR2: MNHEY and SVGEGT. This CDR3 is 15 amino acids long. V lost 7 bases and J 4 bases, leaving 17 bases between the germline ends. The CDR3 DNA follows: TGTGCCAGCATCTACGGGGGCCCGCTTTACAATGAGCAGTTCTTC. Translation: CASIYGGPLYNEQFF.

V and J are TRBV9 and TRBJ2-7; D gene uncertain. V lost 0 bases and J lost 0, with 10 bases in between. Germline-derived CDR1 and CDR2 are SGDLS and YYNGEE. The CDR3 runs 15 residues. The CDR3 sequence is CASSVGAVSSYEQYF. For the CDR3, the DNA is TGTGCCAGCAGCGTAGGGGCGGTGAGCTCCTACGAGCAGTACTTC.

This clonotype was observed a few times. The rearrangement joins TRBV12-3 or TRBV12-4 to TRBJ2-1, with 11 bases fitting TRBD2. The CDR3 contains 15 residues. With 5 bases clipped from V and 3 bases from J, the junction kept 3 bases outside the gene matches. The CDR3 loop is CASSQTSGSYNEQFF. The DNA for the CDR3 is TGTGCCAGCAGTCAAACTAGCGGGAGCTACAATGAGCAGTTCTTC.

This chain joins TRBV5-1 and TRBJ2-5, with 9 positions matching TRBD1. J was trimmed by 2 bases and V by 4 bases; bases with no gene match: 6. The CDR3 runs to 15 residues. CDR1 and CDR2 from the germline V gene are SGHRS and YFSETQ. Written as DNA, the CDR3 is TGCGCCAGCAGCCCGGGACAGGGCAAACAAGAGACCCAGTACTTC. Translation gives CASSPGQGKQETQYF.

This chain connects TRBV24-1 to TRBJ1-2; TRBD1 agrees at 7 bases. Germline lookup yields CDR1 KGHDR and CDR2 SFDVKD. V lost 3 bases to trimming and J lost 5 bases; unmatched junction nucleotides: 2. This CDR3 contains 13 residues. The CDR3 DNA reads TGTGCCACCAGTGATGCAGGGGGGTATGGCTACACCTTC. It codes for CATSDAGGYGYTF.

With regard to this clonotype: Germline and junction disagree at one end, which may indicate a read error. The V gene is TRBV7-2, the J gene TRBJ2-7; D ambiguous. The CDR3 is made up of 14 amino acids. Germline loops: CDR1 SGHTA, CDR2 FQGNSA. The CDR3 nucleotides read TGTGCCGGCAGCTTAGGTCGTTTCTCCTACGAGCAGTACTTC. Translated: CAGSLGRFSYEQYF.

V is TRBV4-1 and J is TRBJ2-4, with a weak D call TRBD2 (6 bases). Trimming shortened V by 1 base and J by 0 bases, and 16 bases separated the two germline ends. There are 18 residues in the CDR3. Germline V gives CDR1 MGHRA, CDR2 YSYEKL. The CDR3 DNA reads TGCGCCAGCAGCCAAGGATCGGCGGGAATGTTAGCCAAAAACATTCAGTACTTC. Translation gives CASSQGSAGMLAKNIQYF.